The present T cell receptor (beta chain) was sequenced within a study of cytomegalovirus exposure and HLA in healthy donors (dated by TCRdb to 2016 to 2017). At the level of the whole study: An earlier analysis of some 600 of the donors reported approximately 260 Gb of sequence data and around 110 million unique TCR beta sequences obtained from about 200 million T cells. Along with the roughly 710-subject first cohort, a separate validation cohort of over a hundred different subjects was used. The later analysis used no new phenotypic data to find candidate immune exposures, relying instead on TCR beta sequences and their occurrence across donors. Alongside the repertoire data, information on donor age, sex, ethnicity and CMV serostatus was compiled. In an earlier analysis of several hundred of the donors, high-throughput TCR beta sequencing was used to judge whether each TCR beta V gene segment behaved as functional or pseudogenic. HLA typing covered class I and class II loci at four-digit resolution. To predict cytomegalovirus infection status, the study brought together high-throughput TCR immunosequencing, statistical association of individual TCRs with disease status, and machine learning. The genetic ancestry cluster associated with self-reported Caucasian donors included roughly four fifths of the roughly 400 genotyped donors. Because of strong linkage in the cohort, five DR-DQ haplotypes were treated as single units for association and clustering. The study aimed to test whether signatures of past pathogen exposure could be identified by cataloging public T cell receptors. About 310 gigabases of sequencing data and roughly 90 million unique TCR sequences were included in an early release covering 500 to 750 HLA-typed donors. Typing coverage varied by locus: roughly 629-640 donors for A, B, C, DRB1 and DQB1; more than 500 for DQA1; 606 for DPA1; roughly 450 for DPB1. In a later analysis, previously published TCR beta repertoires from hundreds of donors were re-analyzed and high-resolution HLA genotyping was added so that TCR occurrence patterns could be studied. All discovery cohort repertoires had been generated using a single sequencing platform. On average, roughly 250,000 unique TCR beta nucleotide sequences were sequenced per donor among a few hundred genotyped donors of the cohort, with 15% to 20% of those sequences being non-productive. The study profiled the T cell repertoires of about 720 subjects by immunosequencing and related them to cytomegalovirus serostatus. In a later genetic analysis, genome-wide SNP genotypes for about 55% of the 666 donors were used, and that subset was treated as a discovery cohort.

The CDR1 and CDR2 encoded by the germline V gene (reference sequence) are SEHNR and FQNEAQ. The CDR3 goes from the cysteine to the phenylalanine over 13 residues. The read is trimmed to its CDR3 DNA, 39 bases read in frame from base 1. Trimmed from V: 0 bases; trimmed from J: 7 bases; junction bases lacking a gene match: 3. Points on this clone: It lacks a known antigen.

Library preparation used the immunoSEQ multiplex PCR assay. For the multiplex PCR, a mixture combining 60 forward primers for TCR Vbeta segments and 13 reverse primers for TCR Jbeta segments was used. A multiplex PCR assay on genomic DNA amplified the CDR3 region of rearranged TCR beta genes. On the Illumina HiSeq System, the amplified TCR beta libraries were sequenced as 87-base-pair reads. For the original study's pipeline: Across the 600 to 700 repertoires, a later analysis counted roughly 77 million unique TCR beta chains, 9.5 million to 12 million of which were shared by at least two donors. Raw reads were error-corrected and collapsed into unique sequences with a nearest-neighbor algorithm that merged closely related sequences to remove PCR and sequencing errors. Alignment of CDR3 sequences to IMGT reference sequences was used to assign V, D and J gene segments. For a sequence to be retained, a match of at least six nucleotides to both a V gene segment and a J gene segment was required. Rearrangements were classified as productive when the CDR3 lacked stop codons and remained in frame with V and J, and all other rearrangements were classified as non-productive. CDR3 was defined by IMGT convention, running from the second conserved V-encoded cysteine to the conserved J-encoded phenylalanine. The earlier analysis of some 540 of the donors excluded any sequence lacking an unambiguous match to a single V gene segment. In an earlier analysis of approximately 590 of the donors, V segments were called functional above 56.7% productive rearrangements and were called segregating when the between-donor standard deviation exceeded 5%. A statistical classification framework was developed to diagnose cytomegalovirus status using the catalog of TCR beta chain sequences. In a later analysis, TCR nucleotide sequences were compared against IMGT/GENE-DB human TR gene sequences so that V and J genes could be assigned. The TCRdist pipeline was used in a later analysis to assign CDR3 sequences and most-parsimonious VDJ recombination scenarios. In a later analysis, each TCR beta chain was defined by its CDR3 amino acid sequence together with its V-gene family, and reads lacking a unique V-gene family were excluded. As a way to deal with suspected cross-contamination and a sequencing artifact, a later analysis dropped approximately 570 nucleotide sequences that were highly shared and had low generation probability. A later analysis calculated a clonal expansion index for each public chain from normalized within-repertoire ranks of inferred template counts. In a later analysis, generation probabilities were computed with a VDJ recombination model fitted to out-of-frame rearrangements, and the resulting probabilities were checked against IGoR. In a later analysis, TCR-TCR, TCR-HLA and TCR-CMV co-occurrence was scored with hypergeometric tests, and a repertoire-size bias correction was applied to TCR pairs. False discovery rates were estimated in a later analysis by permuting HLA or CMV assignments 20 times. In a later analysis, co-occurring TCRs were grouped with DBSCAN, and TCRdist sequence similarity was added when clustering was performed within HLA-allele-positive subsets. Co-occurrence clustering excluded repertoires with fewer than 30,000 or more than 120,000 public chains, plus five with anomalous nucleotide sharing. As stored in TCRdb, this immuneACCESS dataset retains in-frame rearrangements with V and J assigned. A fraction of the clones does not appear; measured against another copy, unresolved V genes explain less than half of the discrepancy, and the remainder lacks a known reason. For V, J and clone size, that table is used; D and trimming come from the DNA. This sample's table lists approximately 110,000 clones. Jointly, the top ten make up over 2% of the sample.

In total, roughly 670 healthy bone marrow donors made up the cohort. All cohort members were sampled while nominally healthy, although unrecorded immune exposures were likely present. The donor tested CMV seronegative and was one of the 352 seronegative cohort members. Every donor gave a peripheral blood sample, and the peripheral blood mononuclear cells from that sample were used for TCR beta sequencing. The Qiagen DNeasy Blood Extraction Kit was used to extract genomic DNA from the blood cell samples. What the work shows at the level of the full study, not this receptor alone: Correlated functional status among segregating V segments might be attributable to linkage disequilibrium, but an unknown experimental factor could not be ruled out. A cluster of highly shared sequence variants was judged likely to be a technical artifact of the sequencing pipeline. The classifier was reported to diagnose cytomegalovirus status with high specificity and sensitivity in both the original cohort and the validation cohort. The cohort was sequenced for TCR beta chains only, and without alpha or paired-chain data the features that could be detected were limited. Compared with the roughly 670-donor mean, donors in an Asian-associated ancestry cluster had fewer N-insertions in productive TCRs, according to a later genetic analysis. When HLA alleles, especially DR and DQ, strongly co-occurred, TCR associations were difficult to assign to individual alleles. Across donors, most TCR sequences were observed very rarely, whereas some public TCRs were present in many individuals. Three of the identified cytomegalovirus-associated TCR beta chains were confirmed in vitro to be specific for cytomegalovirus antigens. In a later analysis, the rate of TCR association differed among HLA loci, with DRB1 alleles having the most associated TCRs and HLA-C alleles having the fewest. In an earlier analysis of roughly 560 of the donors, most TCR beta V segments were observed in productive rearrangements about 90% or about 30% of the time, broadly matching IMGT annotations. The 87-base-pair reads could not distinguish some IMGT-functional V segments, including TRBV6-2 and TRBV6-3, so those segments were excluded. Most CMV-associated TCR beta chains appeared to be HLA-restricted in a later analysis, and the HLA associations seemed to be driven largely by CMV exposure. The study listed approximately 160 TCR beta chains as associated with cytomegalovirus. In a later genetic analysis, a missense DCLRE1C variant was associated with V-gene and J-gene trimming of TCR beta chains, and the association was replicated in an independent cohort. HLA typing was unavailable for some donors at each locus, so association tests used only the typed subset. A further reported finding was that TCR beta sequences accurately predicted the HLA-A and HLA-B alleles for most subjects in the first cohort. Because counts were too low, seventeen rarely observed V segments, including chromosome 9 orphons, were excluded from the earlier analysis of about 500 of the donors. Sequencing depth was assumed to be roughly uniform across donors in the presence/absence analyses, though that assumption may not hold. According to the authors, the approach could potentially be generalized to other disease states and immunological phenotypes. CMV serostatus was the only immune exposure information available for the cohort. Specific HLA alleles were associated with over 15,000 TCR beta sequences at a false discovery rate of 0.05 in a later analysis. In a later analysis, HLA-associated TCR beta chains were found to be more clonally expanded and to have lower generation probabilities than equally common non-associated chains. In a later analysis, several top co-occurrence clusters were reported to appear linked to parvovirus B19, influenza, CMV and Epstein-Barr virus.

This receptor was identified in a middle-aged man in good health and CMV-seronegative. Sequencing was done on a sample of PBMCs. This chain joins TRBV7-9 to TRBJ2-7; 7 bases in between match TRBD2. The CDR3 corresponds to CASSLAGGREQYF. At the DNA level, the sequence is TGTGCCAGCAGCTTAGCGGGAGGGAGAGAGCAGTACTTC.